These 9 T cell receptor beta chains came from one sample sequenced in a study of shared clonotypes between healthy human individuals (dated by TCRdb to about 2020). Libraries were prepared through the immunoSEQ multiplex PCR assay. What TCRdb holds here is the immuneACCESS table cut down to in-frame rearrangements. Part of the clones is not present; checked against another copy, under half of the missing clones reflect an unresolved V gene, and the others are unexplained. Within this sample are some 2 million clones, with 90% to 95% of them counted one time only. The ten biggest clones cover 0.1% to 0.15% of the sample. Sequenced input: naive CD4+ T cells sorted from blood. Per the publication, the cell subset or site label means: CD45RA+ positively selected. The receptor set was obtained from a man between 18 and 29 years old in good health.

CDR3 loop: CASSEGFHSPLHF. CDR3 DNA sequence: TGTGCCAGCAGCGAGGGGTTTCATTCACCCCTCCACTTT. The chain links TRBV2 to TRBJ1-6, with D perhaps TRBD1 (5 bases). Germline V gene sequence: CDR1 SNHLY, CDR2 FYNNEI. V lost 6 bases, J lost 8 bases, and 11 bases lay in between. The CDR3 length is 13 residues.

J is TRBJ1-5 and V is TRBV18; 7 nucleotides line up with TRBD1. The germline V gene has CDR1 KGHSH and CDR2 LQKENI. The CDR3 is 17 amino acids. V lost 6 bases and J lost 0; bases outside the gene matches: 11. In DNA form, the CDR3 reads TGTGCCAGCTCGCACTACGGACAGGACCATAGCAATCAGCCCCAGCATTTT. It encodes CASSHYGQDHSNQPQHF. The full variable domain, in which reference TRBV18 and TRBJ1-5 provide the parts outside the CDR3, is NAGVMQNPRHLVRRRGQEARLRCSPMKGHSHVYWYRQLPEEGLKFMVYLQKENIIDESGMPKERFSAEFPKEGPSILRIQQVVRGDSAAYFCASSHYGQDHSNQPQHFGDGTRLSIL.

The chain recombines TRBV6-1 with TRBJ2-3; tentatively, D is TRBD1 (6 bases). V dropped 7 bases and J dropped 2 bases, with 13 bases sitting between them. This CDR3 has 14 residues. The V gene's germline CDR1 is MNHNS and CDR2 SASEGT. In nucleotides, the CDR3 is TGTGCCAGCACTCGGGACACCTACACAGATACGCAGTATTTT. Its protein product is CASTRDTYTDTQYF.

V usage is TRBV28 and J usage is TRBJ2-3; maybe TRBD2 (6 bases). This CDR3 is 15 amino acids long. Per the germline V gene, CDR1 is MDHEN and CDR2 is SYDVKM. The ends were cut back, 3 bases at V and 2 bases at J, with 12 bases in the middle. The CDR3 bases are TGTGCCAGCAGTTTGGGCGGGGACCCCACAGATACGCAGTATTTT. This encodes CASSLGGDPTDTQYF.

The CDR3 nucleotides read TGTGCCAGCAGCTTAGGACAGGGAATTCAGCAGTACTTC. Its protein product is CASSLGQGIQQYF. The J gene is TRBJ2-7, the V gene TRBV7-2; 7 bases align to TRBD1. Trimming at V came to 1 base and at J to 8 bases, leaving 5 bases not matched to a gene. CDR1 and CDR2 from the germline V gene are SGHTA and FQGNSA. This CDR3 is built from 13 residues.

The rearrangement joins TRBV5-4 to TRBJ1-6; a possible D gene is TRBD1 (5 bases). Germline V gene lookup returns CDR1 SGHNT and CDR2 YYREEE (reference sequence). The CDR3 has 15 residues. The V end lost 1 base, the J end lost 7 bases, and 12 bases lay between the germline ends. In DNA, the CDR3 is TGTGCCAGCAGCTTGATGAAGGGGACGAATTCACCCCTCCACTTT. Translation: CASSLMKGTNSPLHF.

The V call is TRBV11-2, the J call TRBJ1-1; 12 bases agree with TRBD1. The CDR3 is 15 residues long. The V gene end was trimmed by 5 bases and the J gene end by 8 bases; junction bases not matched to a gene: 9. Germline assignment: CDR1 SGHAT and CDR2 FQNNGV. In DNA, the CDR3 is TGTGCCAGCAGCGCCACCGGGACAGGGGGCCGCGAAGCTTTCTTT. Translated, it gives CASSATGTGGREAFF.

The genes are TRBV10-3 and TRBJ2-7; the D call may be TRBD1 or TRBD2 (5 bases each). The CDR3 is 13 amino acids. V was clipped by 0 bases and J by 7 bases, with 10 bases between them. The germline CDR1 and CDR2 sequences are ENHRY and SYGVKD. The CDR3 region has the DNA TGTGCCATCAGTGAGTCCGTGGGGGATGAGCAGTACTTC. Amino acid sequence: CAISESVGDEQYF.

Concerning this clone: The same CDR3 is also encoded by other DNA sequences in this sample. The gene calls are TRBV10-3 and TRBJ2-5; no reliable D call. The CDR3 spans 11 residues. Trimming stripped 3 bases from V and 4 bases from J, with 3 bases between. CDR1 and CDR2 (germline): ENHRY, SYGVKD. The DNA for the CDR3 is TGTGCCATCAGTGACGGAGAGACCCAGTACTTC. It translates to CAISDGETQYF.